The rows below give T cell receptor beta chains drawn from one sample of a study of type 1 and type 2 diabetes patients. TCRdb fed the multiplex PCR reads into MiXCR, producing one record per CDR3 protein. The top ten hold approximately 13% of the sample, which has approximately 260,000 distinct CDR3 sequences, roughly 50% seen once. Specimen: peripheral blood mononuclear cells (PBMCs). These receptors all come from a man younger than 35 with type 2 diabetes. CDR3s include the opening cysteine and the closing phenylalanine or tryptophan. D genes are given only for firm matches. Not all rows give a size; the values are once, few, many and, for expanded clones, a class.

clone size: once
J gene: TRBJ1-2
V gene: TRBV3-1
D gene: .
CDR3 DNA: TGTGCCAGCAGCCACGCTTACAGGGCGGCGGGCTATGGCTACACCTTC
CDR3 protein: CASSHAYRAAGYGYTF

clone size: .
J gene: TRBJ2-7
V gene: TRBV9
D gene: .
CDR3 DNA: TGTGCCAGCAGCGTAGATCCGGGGTCCATCTACGAGCAGTACTTC
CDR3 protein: CASSVDPGSIYEQYF

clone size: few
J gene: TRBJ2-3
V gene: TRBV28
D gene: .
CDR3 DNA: TGTGCCAGCAGTCGGAACACAGATACGCAGTATTTT
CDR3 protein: CASSRNTDTQYF

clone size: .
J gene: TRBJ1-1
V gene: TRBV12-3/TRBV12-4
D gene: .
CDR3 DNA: TGTGCCAGCAGTTTTACCGGTGAAGCTTTCTTT
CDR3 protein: CASSFTGEAFF

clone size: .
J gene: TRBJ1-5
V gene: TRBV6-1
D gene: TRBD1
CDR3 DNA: TGTGCCAGCAGTGATGGCGGGACAGGGAGGGGTCAGCCCCAGCATTTT
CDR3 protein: CASSDGGTGRGQPQHF

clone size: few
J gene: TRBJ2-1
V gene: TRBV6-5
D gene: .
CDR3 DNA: TGTGCCAGCAGTCAGACTACCCCAGGGTCGAATGAGCAGTTCTTC
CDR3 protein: CASSQTTPGSNEQFF

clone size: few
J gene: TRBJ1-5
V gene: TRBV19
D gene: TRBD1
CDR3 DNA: TGTGCCACCAAGGGACAGGTTGATCAGCCCCAGCATTTT
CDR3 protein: CATKGQVDQPQHF

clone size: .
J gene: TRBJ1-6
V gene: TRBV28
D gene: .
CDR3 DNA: TGTGCCAGCAGTTTGTCCAATTCACCCCTCCACTTT
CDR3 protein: CASSLSNSPLHF

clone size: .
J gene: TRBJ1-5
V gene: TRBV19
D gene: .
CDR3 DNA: TGTGCCAGTAAAAGGGGTGCATTCAATCAGCCCCAGCATTTT
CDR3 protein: CASKRGAFNQPQHF

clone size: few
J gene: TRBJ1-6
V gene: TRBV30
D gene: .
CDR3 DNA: TGTGCCTGGAGTCGAATGTCGTCAGGGGAACCCCTCCACTTT
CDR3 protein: CAWSRMSSGEPLHF

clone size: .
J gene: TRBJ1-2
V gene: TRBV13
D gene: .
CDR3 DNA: TGTGCCAGCAGCTCGGACAGACCAGGCAACTATGGCTACACCTTC
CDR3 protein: CASSSDRPGNYGYTF

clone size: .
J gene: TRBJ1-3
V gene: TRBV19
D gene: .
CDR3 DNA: TGTGCCAGTAGTATGGCTGGAAACACCATATATTTT
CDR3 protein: CASSMAGNTIYF